These T cell receptor beta chains were read from a single sample in a study of blood T cell repertoires in COVID-19. Some clones are missing from TCRdb's copy, which holds only in-frame ones; the method was immunoSEQ multiplex PCR. The table records about 230,000 clones, over 70% of them present only once. The sequenced sample consisted of PBMCs or T cells enriched from blood (not recorded which). These receptors were collected from a woman aged 25 to 39 who had been exposed to COVID-19. Each CDR3 is given with its conserved first and last residue. The D gene is left open where the match is weak. Part of the rows lack a size; the others show once, few, many or a class for expanded clones.

v_gene,d_gene,j_gene,abundance,CDR3aa,CDR3nt
TRBV24-1,-,TRBJ2-3,-,CATSAPGGTDTQYF,TGTGCCACCAGTGCCCCAGGGGGCACAGATACGCAGTATTTT
TRBV2,-,TRBJ2-3,-,CASSDRGRTDTQYF,TGTGCCAGCAGTGACAGGGGACGCACAGATACGCAGTATTTT
TRBV28,-,TRBJ1-1,-,CATSRGVPEAFF,TGTGCCACCAGTCGGGGGGTTCCGGAAGCTTTCTTT
TRBV27,-,TRBJ2-1,-,CASSLPYRGLLRNEQFF,TGTGCCAGCAGTTTACCGTACCGCGGACTCCTACGGAATGAGCAGTTCTTC
TRBV30,-,TRBJ1-6,-,CAWSVLESPLHF,TGTGCCTGGAGTGTCTTGGAGTCACCCCTCCACTTT
TRBV9,TRBD1,TRBJ1-1,-,CASSVDERQGAFF,TGTGCCAGCAGCGTAGATGAGCGACAGGGAGCTTTCTTT
TRBV18,-,TRBJ2-7,-,CASSPPRTARYYEQYF,TGTGCCAGCTCACCACCCCGGACAGCGAGATATTACGAGCAGTACTTC
TRBV9,-,TRBJ1-4,-,CASSFSPGGLNNEKLFF,TGTGCCAGCAGCTTCTCTCCCGGGGGGCTCAATAATGAAAAACTGTTTTTT
TRBV5-5,TRBD1,TRBJ1-3,once,CASSLLGQGPGSGNTIYF,TGTGCCAGCAGCTTGTTAGGACAGGGACCTGGCTCTGGAAACACCATATATTTT
TRBV6-5,-,TRBJ1-1,-,CASRDRMNTEAFF,TGTGCCAGCAGGGACAGAATGAACACTGAAGCTTTCTTT
TRBV5-4,-,TRBJ2-5,few,CASSFRQSGQETQYF,TGTGCCAGCAGCTTTCGCCAGTCTGGCCAAGAGACCCAGTACTTC
TRBV5-6,-,TRBJ2-3,-,CASSPDTDTQYF,TGTGCCAGCAGTCCAGACACAGATACGCAGTATTTT
TRBV11-3,-,TRBJ2-7,-,CASSLGVGGHPYEQYF,TGTGCCAGCAGCTTAGGTGTTGGGGGCCACCCCTACGAGCAGTACTTC
TRBV29-1,TRBD2,TRBJ2-1,-,CSYRPPYSGNSNEQFF,TGCAGCTACCGCCCCCCATATAGCGGGAATTCGAATGAGCAGTTCTTC
TRBV5-6,TRBD1,TRBJ2-7,-,CASSLPRTGGLYF,TGTGCCAGCAGCTTGCCTAGGACAGGGGGTCTGTACTTC
TRBV29-1,TRBD1,TRBJ1-1,-,CSVSGTGSEAFF,TGCAGCGTATCCGGGACAGGGTCTGAAGCTTTCTTT
TRBV28,-,TRBJ1-6,-,CASSARTPNNSPLHF,TGTGCCAGCAGTGCCCGGACACCCAATAATTCACCCCTCCACTTT
TRBV7-9,-,TRBJ2-3,once,CASSPRRSTRGTQYF,TGTGCCAGCAGCCCTAGAAGATCGACCCGGGGTACGCAGTATTTT